Given below is one T cell receptor beta chain in context. Germline V gene data show CDR1 as KGHSH and CDR2 as LQKENI. Deletions cut 4 bases from V and 1 base from J, with 14 bases between. This CDR3 has 15 residues. This sample was included in a study of blood T cell repertoires in COVID-19. Study background: Material from acute and convalescent COVID-19 was sourced from the United States, Italy and Spain. The cDNA or gDNA used as material had been derived from T cells, B-cell-depleted T cells, or PBMCs.

As handled by the study authors: Estimated nucleated cell counts came from reference gene primer amplification. The table came from immunoSEQ multiplex PCR; TCRdb's copy has only in-frame clones and leaves some out. The DNA gave D and trimming, while V, J and clone size come from that table. The data contain 160,000 or so clones, 80% of them seen just once; the ten biggest clones take up 6.5%. Sequenced sample: peripheral blood. The receptor's source is a man between 65 and 85 years old with active or convalescent COVID-19. The chain links TRBV18 to TRBJ2-7, with D maybe TRBD1 (5 bases). CDR3 sequence (DNA): TGTGCCAGCTCACGCGACCAGGGTTCTTCCTACGAGCAGTACTTC. Amino acid sequence: CASSRDQGSSYEQYF. Full variable domain (outside the CDR3, taken from reference TRBV18 and TRBJ2-7): NAGVMQNPRHLVRRRGQEARLRCSPMKGHSHVYWYRQLPEEGLKFMVYLQKENIIDESGMPKERFSAEFPKEGPSILRIQQVVRGDSAAYFCASSRDQGSSYEQYFGPGTRLTVT.